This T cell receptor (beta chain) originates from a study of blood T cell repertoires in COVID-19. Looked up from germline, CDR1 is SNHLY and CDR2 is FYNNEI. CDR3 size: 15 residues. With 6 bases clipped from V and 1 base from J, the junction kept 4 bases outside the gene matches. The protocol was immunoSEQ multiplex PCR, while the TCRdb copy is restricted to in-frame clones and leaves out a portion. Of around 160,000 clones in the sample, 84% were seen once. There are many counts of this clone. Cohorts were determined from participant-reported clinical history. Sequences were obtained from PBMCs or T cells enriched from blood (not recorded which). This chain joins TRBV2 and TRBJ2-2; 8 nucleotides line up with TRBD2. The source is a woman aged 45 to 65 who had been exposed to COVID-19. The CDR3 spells CASRTGGRNTGELFF. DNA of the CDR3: TGTGCCAGCAGAACGGGGGGGCGGAACACCGGGGAGCTGTTTTTT.